The source of this TCR beta chain is a study of blood T cell repertoires in COVID-19. Background on the study: Sites across the United States, Italy and Spain contributed samples from acute and convalescent COVID-19. Nucleic acid was either cDNA or gDNA, and it came from T cells, B-cell-depleted T cells, or PBMCs.

This clone was observed at least ten times. As originally analysed: Reference gene primer amplification gave nucleated cell count estimates. Clones were read by immunoSEQ multiplex PCR, and TCRdb kept only the in-frame ones, dropping some. The V and J calls and the clone size are those of that table, but D and trimming were determined from the DNA. The table includes roughly 240,000 clones, roughly 86% detected once. Germline-derived CDR1 and CDR2 are SGHRS and YFSETQ. The CDR3 sequence is 14 residues long. V lost 5 bases, J lost 3 bases, and 7 bases stayed unmatched. V is TRBV5-1 and J is TRBJ1-1; the match to TRBD1 covers 7 bases. The sequencing input was peripheral blood. The receptor's source is a woman aged 60-75 years who had recovered from COVID-19. The chain's CDR3 is CASRTGSGHTEAFF. The CDR3 coding sequence is TGCGCCAGCAGGACAGGGTCCGGGCACACTGAAGCTTTCTTT.